This TCR beta chain was sequenced during a study of blood T cell repertoires in COVID-19. Germline V gene lookup returns CDR1 SGHAT and CDR2 FQNNGV. The CDR3 covers 16 residues. V trimming: 1 base; J trimming: 4 bases; junction bases outside the gene matches: 1. Sequencing was performed with immunoSEQ multiplex PCR; in TCRdb, only in-frame clones are kept and a portion is missing. Of 65,000 to 70,000 clones in the sample, over 60% were seen once. This clonotype was obtained from a human donor in a cohort sampled during active COVID-19. The chain carries TRBV11-2 and TRBJ2-1, with 13 bases that match TRBD2. The material sequenced was peripheral blood. The CDR3 nucleotides read TGTGCCAGCAGCTTAGGGACTAGCGGGGGTTACAATGAGCAGTTCTTC. Amino acids: CASSLGTSGGYNEQFF.